Following are 3 T cell receptor beta chains from one sample sequenced in a study of technical replicates of blood from four donors (TCRdb year 2017). Receptor amplification or capture employed the immunoSEQ multiplex PCR assay. TCRdb provides this immuneACCESS table in a form limited to in-frame rearrangements. Some clones are lacking; in checked studies, under half of them reflect an unresolved V gene, and why the rest are absent is not known. This sample has about 80,000 clones in its table, and about 91% of those were observed once. The leading ten clones occupy under 0.5% of the sample. Sequencing was done on a sample of T cells isolated from PBMCs. The receptors stem from a human donor in good health.

This clone was picked up a small number of times. The rearrangement uses TRBV5-1 and TRBJ1-1; a possible D gene is TRBD1 (6 bases). The CDR3 is made up of 15 amino acids. The germline V gene has CDR1 SGHRS and CDR2 YFSETQ. V was shortened by 4 bases and J by 0 bases, with 13 bases between the two germline ends. This CDR3 is CASSVRGQMNTEAFF. For the CDR3, the DNA is TGCGCCAGCAGCGTCAGAGGACAGATGAACACTGAAGCTTTCTTT.

V is TRBV7-4 and J is TRBJ2-7; maybe TRBD2 (6 bases). The CDR3 spans 15 residues. Between the trimmed V and J ends, which lost 2 bases and 2 bases, there was a span of 13 bases. CDR1 and CDR2 from the germline V gene are SGHVT and SQSDAQ. CDR3 amino acids: CASSLLGSGAYEQYF. CDR3 nucleotide sequence: TGTGCCAGCAGCTTACTAGGTAGCGGAGCCTACGAGCAGTACTTC.

V and J are TRBV5-1 and TRBJ2-7, with 9 bases aligning to TRBD2. CDR1 is SGHRS, CDR2 YFSETQ, per germline. The CDR3 spans 14 residues. V shed 1 base, J shed 5 bases, and the junction held 4 bases outside the gene matches. The DNA for the CDR3 is TGCGCCAGCAGCTTGATAGCGGGAGACGACGAGCAGTACTTC. It yields the protein CASSLIAGDDEQYF.